In this sample, the clone carrying this TCR beta chain turned up many times. Its antigen is still unknown. One entry per CDR3 protein results from TCRdb running MiXCR on the 5' RACE reads. The table records about 220,000 distinct CDR3 sequences, about 6.7% of them present only once. CDR1 LGHNA and CDR2 YNFKEQ come from the germline V gene. The V gene lost 1 base and the J gene lost 5 bases, with 20 bases spanning the gap. The CDR3 extends over 17 amino acids. The source of the sample is a study of CD8 T cells in ankylosing spondylitis. Points from the study as a whole: In the blood and synovial fluid of reactive arthritis, some motif variants had been previously reported. In ankylosing spondylitis blood, a motif of seven to nine highly homologous TCR beta variants appeared characteristic.

The chain has TRBV4-2 and TRBJ2-5; TRBD2 is a possible D gene (5 bases). Sequencing input: blood, either unsorted or a sorted T cell fraction (not recorded which). The sequence came from a male donor with ankylosing spondylitis. As DNA, the CDR3 is TGTGCCAGCAGCCAAGGCCGCACTGGGCGGGTGGGGGAGACCCAGTACTTC. It translates to CASSQGRTGRVGETQYF.